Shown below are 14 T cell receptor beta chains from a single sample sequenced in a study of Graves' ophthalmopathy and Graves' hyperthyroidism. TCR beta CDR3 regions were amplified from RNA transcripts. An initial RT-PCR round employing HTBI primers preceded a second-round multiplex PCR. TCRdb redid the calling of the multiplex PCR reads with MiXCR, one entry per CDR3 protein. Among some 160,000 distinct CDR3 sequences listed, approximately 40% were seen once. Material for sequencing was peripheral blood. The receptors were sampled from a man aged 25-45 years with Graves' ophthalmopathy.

The CDR3 sequence is CASGLIHPAGLAPRKNTEAFF. In nucleotides, the CDR3 is TGTGCTAGTGGTTTGATACACCCCGCCGGACTCGCGCCGAGAAAGAACACTGAAGCTTTCTTT. The rearrangement joins TRBV12-5 to TRBJ1-1; D not certain. Trimming stripped 2 bases from V and 1 base from J, with 29 bases between. Germline CDR1 reads LGHNT; CDR2 reads FRNRAP. The CDR3 is 21 residues long.

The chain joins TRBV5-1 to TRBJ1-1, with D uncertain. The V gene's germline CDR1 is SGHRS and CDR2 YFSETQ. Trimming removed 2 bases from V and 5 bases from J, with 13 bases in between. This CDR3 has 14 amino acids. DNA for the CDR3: TGCGCCAGCAGCTTTCCGGGTCGCGGGACTGAAGCTTTCTTT. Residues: CASSFPGRGTEAFF.

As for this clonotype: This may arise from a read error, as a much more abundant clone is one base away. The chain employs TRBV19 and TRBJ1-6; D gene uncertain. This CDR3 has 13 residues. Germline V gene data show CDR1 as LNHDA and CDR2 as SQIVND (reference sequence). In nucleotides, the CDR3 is TGTGCCAGTAGTAACCGGGGAAATTCACTCCTCCACTTT. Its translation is CASSNRGNSLLHF. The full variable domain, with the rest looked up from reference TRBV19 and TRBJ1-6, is DGGITQSPKYLFRKEGQNVTLSCEQNLNHDAMYWYRQDPGQGLRLIYYSQIVNDFQKGDIAEGYSVSREKKESFPLTVTSAQKNPTAFYLCASSNRGNSLLHFGNGTRLTVT.

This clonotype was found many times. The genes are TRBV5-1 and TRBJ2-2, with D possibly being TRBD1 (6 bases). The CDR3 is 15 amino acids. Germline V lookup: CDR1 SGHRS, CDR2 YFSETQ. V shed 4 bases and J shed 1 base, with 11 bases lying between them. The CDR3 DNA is TGCGCCAGCAGCCTACCGACAGGGAACACCGGGGAGCTGTTTTTT. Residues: CASSLPTGNTGELFF.

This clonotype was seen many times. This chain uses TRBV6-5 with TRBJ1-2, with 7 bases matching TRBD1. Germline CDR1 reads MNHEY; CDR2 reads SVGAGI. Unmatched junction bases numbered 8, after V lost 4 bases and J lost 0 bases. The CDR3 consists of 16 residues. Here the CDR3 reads CASSLGQRRTNYGYTF. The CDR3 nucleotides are TGTGCCAGCAGTTTGGGACAGAGAAGGACTAACTATGGCTACACCTTC.

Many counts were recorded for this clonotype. The CDR3 here is CASSLYPGNQETQYF. For the CDR3, the DNA is TGTGCCAGCAGTTTATACCCAGGGAACCAAGAGACCCAGTACTTC. The rearrangement links TRBV28 to TRBJ2-5; weak D call: TRBD1 (5 bases). The CDR3 spans 15 residues. In germline, CDR1 is MDHEN, CDR2 SYDVKM. Trimming removed 1 base at V and 0 bases at J, with 9 bases between.

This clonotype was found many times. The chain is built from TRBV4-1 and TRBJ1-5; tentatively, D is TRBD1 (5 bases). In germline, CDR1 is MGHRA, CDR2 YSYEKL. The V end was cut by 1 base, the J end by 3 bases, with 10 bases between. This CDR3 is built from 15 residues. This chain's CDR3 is CASSQGAGANQPQHF. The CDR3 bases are TGCGCCAGCAGCCAAGGGGCCGGGGCCAATCAGCCCCAGCATTTT.

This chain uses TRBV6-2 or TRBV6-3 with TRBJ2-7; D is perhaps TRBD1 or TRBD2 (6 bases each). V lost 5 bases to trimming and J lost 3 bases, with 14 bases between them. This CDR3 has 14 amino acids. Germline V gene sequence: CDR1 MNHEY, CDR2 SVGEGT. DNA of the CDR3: TGTGCCAGCAGTAAGGGGGGCGCGGGCTACGAGCAGTACTTC. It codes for CASSKGGAGYEQYF.

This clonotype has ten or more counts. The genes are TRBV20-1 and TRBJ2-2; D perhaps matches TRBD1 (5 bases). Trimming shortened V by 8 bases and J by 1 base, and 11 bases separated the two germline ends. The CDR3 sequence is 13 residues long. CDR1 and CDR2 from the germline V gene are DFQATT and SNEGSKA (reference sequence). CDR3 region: CSSVRGNTGELFF. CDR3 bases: TGCAGTAGCGTAAGGGGGAACACCGGGGAGCTGTTTTTT.

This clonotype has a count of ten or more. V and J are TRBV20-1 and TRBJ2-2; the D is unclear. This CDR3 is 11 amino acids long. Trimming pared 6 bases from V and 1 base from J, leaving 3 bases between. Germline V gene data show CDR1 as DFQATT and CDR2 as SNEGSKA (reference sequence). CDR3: CSAGNTGELFF. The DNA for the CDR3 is TGCAGTGCCGGGAACACCGGGGAGCTGTTTTTT.

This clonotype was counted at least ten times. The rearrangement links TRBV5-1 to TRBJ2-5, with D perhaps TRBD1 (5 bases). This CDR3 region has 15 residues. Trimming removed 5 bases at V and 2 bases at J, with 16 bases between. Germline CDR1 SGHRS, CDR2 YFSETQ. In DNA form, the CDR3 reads TGCGCCAGCAGGGCCCTCAGGGCGACTCAAGAGACCCAGTACTTC. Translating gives CASRALRATQETQYF.

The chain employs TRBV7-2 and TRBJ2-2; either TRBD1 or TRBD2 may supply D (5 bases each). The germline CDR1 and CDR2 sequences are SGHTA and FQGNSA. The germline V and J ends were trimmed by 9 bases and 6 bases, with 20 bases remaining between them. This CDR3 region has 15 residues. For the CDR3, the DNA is TGTGCCAGTAAACCGGGACCCCGGGCCCCCGGGGAGCTGTTTTTT. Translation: CASKPGPRAPGELFF.

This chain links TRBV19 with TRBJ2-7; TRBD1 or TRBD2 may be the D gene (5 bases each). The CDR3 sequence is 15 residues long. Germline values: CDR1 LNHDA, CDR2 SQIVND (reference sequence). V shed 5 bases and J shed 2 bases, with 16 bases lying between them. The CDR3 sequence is CASSGVGDGPYEQYF. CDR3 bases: TGTGCCAGTAGTGGGGTGGGGGACGGCCCCTACGAGCAGTACTTC.

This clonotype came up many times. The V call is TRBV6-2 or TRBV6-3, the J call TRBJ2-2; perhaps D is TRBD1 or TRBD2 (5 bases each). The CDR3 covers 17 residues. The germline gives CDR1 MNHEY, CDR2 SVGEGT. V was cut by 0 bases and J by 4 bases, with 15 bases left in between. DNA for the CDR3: TGTGCCAGCAGTTACTCGAGGGCGGCTGGGGGCACCGGGGAGCTGTTTTTT. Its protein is CASSYSRAAGGTGELFF.